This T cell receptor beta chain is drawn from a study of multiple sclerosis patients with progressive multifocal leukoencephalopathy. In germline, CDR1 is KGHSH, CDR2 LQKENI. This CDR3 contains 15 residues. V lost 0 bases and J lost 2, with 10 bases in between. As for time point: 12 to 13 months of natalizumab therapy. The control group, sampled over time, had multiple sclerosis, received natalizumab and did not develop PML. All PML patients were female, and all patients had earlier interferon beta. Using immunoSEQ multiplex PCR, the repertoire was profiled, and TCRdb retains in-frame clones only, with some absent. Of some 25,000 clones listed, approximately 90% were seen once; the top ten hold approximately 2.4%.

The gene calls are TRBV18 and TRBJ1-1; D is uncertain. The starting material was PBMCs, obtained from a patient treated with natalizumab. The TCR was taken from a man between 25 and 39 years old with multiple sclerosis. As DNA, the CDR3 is TGTGCCAGCTCACCACCCGGTTGGGAAAACACTGAAGCTTTCTTT. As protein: CASSPPGWENTEAFF.